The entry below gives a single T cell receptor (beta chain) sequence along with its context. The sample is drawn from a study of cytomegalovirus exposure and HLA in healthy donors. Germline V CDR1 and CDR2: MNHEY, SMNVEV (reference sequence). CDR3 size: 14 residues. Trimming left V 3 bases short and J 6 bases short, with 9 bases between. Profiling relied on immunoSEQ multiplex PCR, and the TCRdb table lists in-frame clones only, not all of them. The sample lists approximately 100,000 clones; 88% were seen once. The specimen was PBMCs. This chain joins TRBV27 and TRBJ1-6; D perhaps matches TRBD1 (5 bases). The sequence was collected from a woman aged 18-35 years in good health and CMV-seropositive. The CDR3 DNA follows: TGTGCCAGCAGTTTTACAGGCTTTAATTCACCCCTCCACTTT. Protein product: CASSFTGFNSPLHF.